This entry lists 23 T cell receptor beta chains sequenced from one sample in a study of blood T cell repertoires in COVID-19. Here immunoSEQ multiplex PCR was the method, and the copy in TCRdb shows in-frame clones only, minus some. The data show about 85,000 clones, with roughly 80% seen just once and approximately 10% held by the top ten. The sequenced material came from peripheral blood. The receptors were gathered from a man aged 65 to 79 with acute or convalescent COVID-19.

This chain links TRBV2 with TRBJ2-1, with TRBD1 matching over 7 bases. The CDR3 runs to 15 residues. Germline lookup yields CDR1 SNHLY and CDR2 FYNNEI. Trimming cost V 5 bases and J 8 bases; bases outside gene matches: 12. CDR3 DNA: TGTGCCAGCAGTCGCCCCGGCAGGGGGTGGGATGAGCAGTTCTTC. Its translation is CASSRPGRGWDEQFF.

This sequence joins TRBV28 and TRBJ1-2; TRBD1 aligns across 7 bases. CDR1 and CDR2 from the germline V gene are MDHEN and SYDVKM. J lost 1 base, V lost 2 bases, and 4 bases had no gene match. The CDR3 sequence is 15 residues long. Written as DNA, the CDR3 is TGTGCCAGCAGTTTAAGCTACAGGGGTAACTATGGCTACACCTTC. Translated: CASSLSYRGNYGYTF.

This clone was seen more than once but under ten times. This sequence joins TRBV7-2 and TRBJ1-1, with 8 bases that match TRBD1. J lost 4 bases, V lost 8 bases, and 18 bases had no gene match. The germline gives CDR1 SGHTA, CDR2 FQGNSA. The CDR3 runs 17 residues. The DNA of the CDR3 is TGTGCCAGCCCCCCAAGGGGAAGGGACAGGTCTGCCACTGAAGCTTTCTTT. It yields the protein CASPPRGRDRSATEAFF.

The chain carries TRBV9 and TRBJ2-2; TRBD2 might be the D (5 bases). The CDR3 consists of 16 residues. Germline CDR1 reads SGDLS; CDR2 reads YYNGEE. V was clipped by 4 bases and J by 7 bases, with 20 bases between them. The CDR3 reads CASSSTGSPMGGELFF. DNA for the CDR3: TGTGCCAGCAGCTCCACGGGATCACCAATGGGCGGGGAGCTGTTTTTT.

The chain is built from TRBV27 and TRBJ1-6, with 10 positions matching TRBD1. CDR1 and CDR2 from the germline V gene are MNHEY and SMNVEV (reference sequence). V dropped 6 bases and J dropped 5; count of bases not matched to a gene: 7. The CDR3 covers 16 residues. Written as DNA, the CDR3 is TGTGCCAGCAGAGCCAGGACAGGGGGGCATAATTCACCCCTCCACTTT. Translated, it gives CASRARTGGHNSPLHF.

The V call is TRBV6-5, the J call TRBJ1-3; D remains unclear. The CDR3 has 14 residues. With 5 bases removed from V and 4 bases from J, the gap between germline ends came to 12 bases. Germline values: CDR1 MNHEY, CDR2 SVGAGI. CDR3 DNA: TGTGCCAGCAGTCGCAGACAAAACGGAAACACCATATATTTT. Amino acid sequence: CASSRRQNGNTIYF.

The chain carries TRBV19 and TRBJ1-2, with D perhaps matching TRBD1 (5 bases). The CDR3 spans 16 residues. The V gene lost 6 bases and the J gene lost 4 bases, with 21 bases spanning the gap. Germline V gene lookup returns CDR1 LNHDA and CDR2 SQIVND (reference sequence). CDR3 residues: CASRWTLDEAAYGYTF. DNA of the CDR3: TGTGCCAGTAGATGGACATTGGACGAAGCAGCCTATGGCTACACCTTC.

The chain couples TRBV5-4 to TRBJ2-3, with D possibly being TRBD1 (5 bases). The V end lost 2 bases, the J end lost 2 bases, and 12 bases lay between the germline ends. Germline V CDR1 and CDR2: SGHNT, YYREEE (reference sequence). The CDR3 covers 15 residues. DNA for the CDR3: TGTGCCAGCAGCTTAACCGGCAGGGACACAGATACGCAGTATTTT. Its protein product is CASSLTGRDTDTQYF.

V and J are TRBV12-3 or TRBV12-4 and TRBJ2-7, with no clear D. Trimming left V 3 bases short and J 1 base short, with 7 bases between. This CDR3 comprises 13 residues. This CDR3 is CASSFSPSYEQYF. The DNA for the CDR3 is TGTGCCAGCAGTTTTTCCCCTTCCTACGAGCAGTACTTC.

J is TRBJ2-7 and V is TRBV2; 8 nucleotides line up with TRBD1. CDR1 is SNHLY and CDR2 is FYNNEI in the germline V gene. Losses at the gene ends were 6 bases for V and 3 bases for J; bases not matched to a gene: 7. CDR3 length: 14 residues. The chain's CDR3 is CASRRTGIFYEQYV. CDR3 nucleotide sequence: TGTGCCAGCAGACGGACAGGGATATTCTACGAGCAGTACGTC.

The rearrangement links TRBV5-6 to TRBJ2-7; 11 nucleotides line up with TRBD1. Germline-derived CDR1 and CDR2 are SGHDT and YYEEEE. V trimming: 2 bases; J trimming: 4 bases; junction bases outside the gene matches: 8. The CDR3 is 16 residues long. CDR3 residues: CASSLLSGQGAYEQYV. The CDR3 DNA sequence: TGTGCCAGCAGCTTATTAAGTGGACAGGGGGCGTACGAGCAGTACGTC.

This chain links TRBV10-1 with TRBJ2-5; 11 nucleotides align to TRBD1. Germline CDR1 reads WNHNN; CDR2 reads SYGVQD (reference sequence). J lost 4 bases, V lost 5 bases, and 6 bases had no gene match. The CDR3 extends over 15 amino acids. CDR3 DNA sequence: TGCGCCAGCAGTACCGGGACAGGGGGATCAGAGACCCAGTACTTC. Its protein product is CASSTGTGGSETQYF.

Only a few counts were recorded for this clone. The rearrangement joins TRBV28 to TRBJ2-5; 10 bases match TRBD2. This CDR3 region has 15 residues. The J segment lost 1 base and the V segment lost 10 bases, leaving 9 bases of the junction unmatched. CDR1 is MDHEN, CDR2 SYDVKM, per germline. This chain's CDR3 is CATLLAGGAQETQYF. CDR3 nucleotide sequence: TGTGCCACCCTATTAGCGGGAGGCGCCCAAGAGACCCAGTACTTC.

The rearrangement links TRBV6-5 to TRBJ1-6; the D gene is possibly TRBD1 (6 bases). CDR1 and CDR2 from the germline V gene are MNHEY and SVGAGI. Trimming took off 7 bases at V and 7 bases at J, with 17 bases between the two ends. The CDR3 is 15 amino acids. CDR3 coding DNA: TGTGCCAGCACCATAAGGGGGTCATGGAATTCACCCCTCCACTTT. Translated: CASTIRGSWNSPLHF.

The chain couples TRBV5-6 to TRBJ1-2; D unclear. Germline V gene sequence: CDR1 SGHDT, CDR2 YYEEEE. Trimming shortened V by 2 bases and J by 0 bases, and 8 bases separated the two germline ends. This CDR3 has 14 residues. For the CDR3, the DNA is TGTGCCAGCAGCTTACCGGGAACTAACTATGGCTACACCTTC. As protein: CASSLPGTNYGYTF.

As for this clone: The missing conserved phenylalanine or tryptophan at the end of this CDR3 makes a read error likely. The CDR3 sequence: CASSQDRGNTEAFS. The DNA of the CDR3 is TGCGCCAGCAGCCAAGACAGGGGGAACACTGAAGCTTTCTCT. V and J are TRBV4-1 and TRBJ1-1; perhaps TRBD1 as D (6 bases). The germline V gene has CDR1 MGHRA and CDR2 YSYEKL. V dropped 0 bases and J dropped 1 base, with 6 bases sitting between them. This CDR3 is 14 amino acids long.

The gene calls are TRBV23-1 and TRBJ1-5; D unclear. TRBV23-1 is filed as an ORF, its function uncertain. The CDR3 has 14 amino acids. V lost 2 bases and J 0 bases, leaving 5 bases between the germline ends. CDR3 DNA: TGCGCCAGCAGTCAACAGTTTAGCAATCAGCCCCAGCATTTT. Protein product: CASSQQFSNQPQHF.

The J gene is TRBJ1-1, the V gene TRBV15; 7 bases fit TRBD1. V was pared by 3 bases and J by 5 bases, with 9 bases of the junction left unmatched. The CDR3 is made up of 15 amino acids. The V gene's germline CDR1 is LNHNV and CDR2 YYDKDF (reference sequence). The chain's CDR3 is CATSSLTTGNTEAFF. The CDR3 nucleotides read TGTGCCACCAGCAGCCTTACGACAGGGAATACTGAAGCTTTCTTT.

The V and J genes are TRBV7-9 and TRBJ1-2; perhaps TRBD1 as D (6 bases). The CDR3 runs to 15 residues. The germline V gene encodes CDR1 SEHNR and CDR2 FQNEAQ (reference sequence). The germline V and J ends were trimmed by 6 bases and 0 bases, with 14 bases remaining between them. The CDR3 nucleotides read TGTGCCAGCAGTCCCGGGACACTAGCTAACTATGGCTACACCTTC. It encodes CASSPGTLANYGYTF.

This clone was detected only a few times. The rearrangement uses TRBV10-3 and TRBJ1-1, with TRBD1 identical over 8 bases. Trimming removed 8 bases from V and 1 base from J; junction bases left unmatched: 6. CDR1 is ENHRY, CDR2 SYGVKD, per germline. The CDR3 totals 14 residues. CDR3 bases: TGTGCCATCGGGGCGCAGGGGGCGAACACTGAAGCTTTCTTT. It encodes CAIGAQGANTEAFF.

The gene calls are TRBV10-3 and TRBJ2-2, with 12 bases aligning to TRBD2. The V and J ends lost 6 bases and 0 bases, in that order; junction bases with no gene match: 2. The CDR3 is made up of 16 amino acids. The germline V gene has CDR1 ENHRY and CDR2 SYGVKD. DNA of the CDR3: TGTGCCATCAGAACTAGCGGGGGGTCGAACACCGGGGAGCTGTTTTTT. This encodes CAIRTSGGSNTGELFF.

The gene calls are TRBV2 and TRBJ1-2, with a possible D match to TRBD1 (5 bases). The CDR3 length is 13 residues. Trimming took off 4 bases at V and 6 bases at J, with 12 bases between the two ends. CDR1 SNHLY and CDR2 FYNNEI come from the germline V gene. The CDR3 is CASSVRGNDGYTF. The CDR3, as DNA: TGTGCCAGCAGTGTGCGGGGGAACGATGGCTACACCTTC.

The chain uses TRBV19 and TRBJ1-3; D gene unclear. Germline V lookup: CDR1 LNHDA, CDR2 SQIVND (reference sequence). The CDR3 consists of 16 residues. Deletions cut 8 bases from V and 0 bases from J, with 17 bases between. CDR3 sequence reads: CASALGLRSSGNTIYF. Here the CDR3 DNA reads TGTGCCAGTGCTCTCGGACTGCGGAGCTCTGGAAACACCATATATTTT.